One and the same sample provided the 31 T cell receptor beta chains below, sequenced in a study of blood T cell repertoires in COVID-19. The repertoire was sequenced with immunoSEQ multiplex PCR; TCRdb's copy has only in-frame clones and lacks some. The sample includes roughly 140,000 clones, around 90% of them seen just once. The sample comprised peripheral blood. The receptors derive from a human donor in a cohort sampled during active COVID-19.

This clone has more than one count but fewer than ten. J is TRBJ2-1 and V is TRBV7-3, with 8 bases aligning to TRBD2. The CDR3 length is 16 residues. V lost 1 base and J lost 4; bases outside the gene matches: 6. Per the germline V gene, CDR1 is SGHTA and CDR2 is FQGTGA. This CDR3 reads CASSLNSAGGYNEQFF. The CDR3 region has the DNA TGTGCCAGCAGCTTAAATTCGGCGGGAGGTTACAATGAGCAGTTCTTC.

This clone appeared once. J is TRBJ2-3 and V is TRBV6-5; TRBD1 aligns across 8 bases. The J segment lost 4 bases and the V segment lost 2 bases, leaving 5 bases of the junction unmatched. Germline V gene sequence: CDR1 MNHEY, CDR2 SVGAGI. This CDR3 spans 15 amino acids. Here the CDR3 DNA reads TGTGCCAGCAGTTACGCGGACAGGGCTGCAGATACGCAGTATTTT. Residues: CASSYADRAADTQYF.

This chain connects TRBV28 to TRBJ1-1, with a possible D match to TRBD1 (5 bases). CDR3 length equals 16 residues. The V gene's germline CDR1 is MDHEN and CDR2 SYDVKM. Trimming took off 2 bases at V and 6 bases at J, with 19 bases between the two ends. The DNA of the CDR3 is TGTGCCAGCAGTTTAAGAGGGGCAGGGAGGGGCCCTGAAGCTTTCTTT. Translated: CASSLRGAGRGPEAFF.

The rearrangement uses TRBV9 and TRBJ1-3, with D possibly being TRBD1 (5 bases). V lost 1 base and J 0 bases, leaving 11 bases between the germline ends. The CDR3 is 16 residues long. Germline CDR1 is SGDLS and CDR2 is YYNGEE. The CDR3, as DNA: TGTGCCAGCAGCGTAATGCGGGACTTCTCTGGAAACACCATATATTTT. Translation: CASSVMRDFSGNTIYF.

This clone was seen only once. This chain uses TRBV5-1 with TRBJ2-3; D possibly corresponds to TRBD2 (6 bases). Germline assignment: CDR1 SGHRS and CDR2 YFSETQ. This CDR3 has 15 amino acids. V lost 0 bases to trimming and J lost 3 bases, with 11 bases between them. For the CDR3, the DNA is TGCGCCAGCAGCTTGGCCTTTCGGGGGACAGATACGCAGTATTTT. Protein product: CASSLAFRGTDTQYF.

The genes are TRBV19 and TRBJ2-6, with 9 bases lining up with TRBD1. Germline V lookup: CDR1 LNHDA, CDR2 SQIVND (reference sequence). V shed 4 bases, J shed 0 bases, and the junction held 4 bases outside the gene matches. This CDR3 is 17 amino acids long. The CDR3 DNA reads as TGTGCCAGTAGTAGGACAGGGGTGGGCTCTGGGGCCAACGTCCTGACTTTC. It translates to CASSRTGVGSGANVLTF.

The rearrangement uses TRBV6-2 or TRBV6-3 and TRBJ1-5, with unresolved D. The CDR3 runs 15 residues. Germline V gives CDR1 MNHEY, CDR2 SVGEGT. Trimming pared 4 bases from V and 2 bases from J, leaving 12 bases between. CDR3 coding DNA: TGTGCCAGCAGTTTCCCTAGTAGTGGCAATCAGCCCCAGCATTTT. Translated: CASSFPSSGNQPQHF.

This CDR3 is CASSPSSGTITYEQYF. In DNA, the CDR3 is TGTGCCAGCTCACCATCCTCCGGGACTATCACCTACGAGCAGTACTTC. This chain links TRBV18 with TRBJ2-7; 7 bases agree with TRBD2. The CDR3 covers 16 residues. Germline lookup yields CDR1 KGHSH and CDR2 LQKENI. J was trimmed by 2 bases and V by 2 bases; bases with no gene match: 9.

This clone was seen just once. The chain is built from TRBV6-5 and TRBJ2-2; D may be TRBD1 (6 bases). Germline CDR1 reads MNHEY; CDR2 reads SVGAGI. This CDR3 spans 13 amino acids. V lost 6 bases and J 6 bases, leaving 11 bases between the germline ends. The CDR3 is CASSREGAGELFF. CDR3 nucleotide sequence: TGTGCCAGCAGCCGTGAGGGGGCCGGGGAGCTGTTTTTT.

The chain uses TRBV30 and TRBJ2-2, with 8 bases that match TRBD2. Germline loops: CDR1 GTSNPN, CDR2 SVGIG (reference sequence). This CDR3 region has 14 residues. The V and J ends lost 3 bases and 7 bases, in that order; junction bases with no gene match: 7. The chain's CDR3 is CAWRRGLAGGELFF. The CDR3 nucleotides read TGTGCCTGGAGGCGAGGACTAGCTGGCGGGGAGCTGTTTTTT.

V is TRBV27 and J is TRBJ2-7; 11 nucleotides line up with TRBD2. This CDR3 is built from 14 residues. Germline V gene data show CDR1 as MNHEY and CDR2 as SMNVEV (reference sequence). Trimming took 6 bases from V and 3 from J; bases not matched to a gene: 4. The CDR3 bases are TGTGCCAGCAGGGGACTAGCGGTCAACTACGAGCAGTACTTC. Encoded protein: CASRGLAVNYEQYF.

The chain carries TRBV7-2 and TRBJ2-5; 8 bases match TRBD1. Trimming at V came to 5 bases and at J to 5 bases, leaving 4 bases not matched to a gene. This CDR3 has 13 residues. In germline, CDR1 is SGHTA, CDR2 FQGNSA. The CDR3 bases are TGTGCCAGCAGCGCCGACAGGGGTGAGACCCAGTACTTC. Its protein product is CASSADRGETQYF.

V and J are TRBV27 and TRBJ2-7; 12 bases align to TRBD1. The germline gives CDR1 MNHEY, CDR2 SMNVEV (reference sequence). The CDR3 runs to 19 residues. With 2 bases clipped from V and 6 bases from J, the junction kept 17 bases outside the gene matches. This CDR3 reads CASSLRISGPGQGAFEQYF. DNA of the CDR3: TGTGCCAGCAGTTTAAGGATCAGTGGCCCGGGACAGGGGGCTTTCGAGCAGTACTTC.

CDR3 nucleotides: TGTGCCAGCAGCTTGGGCTCGAAAGTTGCAGGCCATTCACCCCTCCACTTT. Translation: CASSLGSKVAGHSPLHF. The chain combines TRBV5-8 with TRBJ1-6; no clear D gene. The CDR3 runs 17 residues. CDR1 is SGHTS, CDR2 YDEGEE, per germline. Trimming stripped 0 bases from V and 8 bases from J, with 18 bases between. The whole variable domain, filled in from reference TRBV5-8 and TRBJ1-6, reads EAGVTQSPTHLIKTRGQQATLRCSPISGHTSVYWYQQALGLGLQFLLWYDEGEERNRGNFPPRFSGRQFPNYSSELNVNALELEDSALYLCASSLGSKVAGHSPLHFGNGTRLTVT.

The chain carries TRBV6-2 or TRBV6-3 and TRBJ1-1; D is perhaps TRBD1 (5 bases). The germline CDR1 and CDR2 sequences are MNHEY and SVGEGT. This CDR3 has 13 amino acids. The germline V and J ends were trimmed by 2 bases and 3 bases, with 7 bases remaining between them. CDR3 residues: CASSYRGYTEAFF. The CDR3 nucleotides read TGTGCCAGCAGTTACCGGGGGTACACTGAAGCTTTCTTT.

The chain has TRBV11-2 and TRBJ2-2, with D possibly matching TRBD2 (5 bases). This CDR3 comprises 16 residues. Germline V gives CDR1 SGHAT, CDR2 FQNNGV. Trimming removed 5 bases from V and 2 bases from J, with 15 bases in between. CDR3 protein: CASSGSRTDNTGELFF. The CDR3 coding sequence is TGTGCCAGCAGCGGTTCCAGGACTGATAACACCGGGGAGCTGTTTTTT.

The chain combines TRBV27 with TRBJ2-4; weak D call: TRBD2 (5 bases). V gave up 5 bases and J gave up 0 bases, with 11 bases separating them. The CDR3 is made up of 15 amino acids. The V gene's germline CDR1 is MNHEY and CDR2 SMNVEV (reference sequence). CDR3 in DNA: TGTGCCAGCAGTCCCCTTGCGGGAGCCAAAAACATTCAGTACTTC. This codes for CASSPLAGAKNIQYF.

The chain carries TRBV13 and TRBJ2-3; D gene unclear. The CDR3 spans 20 residues. V was shortened by 8 bases and J by 2 bases, with 32 bases between the two germline ends. Germline-derived CDR1 and CDR2 are PRHDT and FYEKMQ (reference sequence). CDR3 in amino acids: CASRILEYWRQLDNTDTQYF. CDR3 in DNA: TGTGCCAGCCGGATCTTGGAGTATTGGCGCCAATTAGATAACACAGATACGCAGTATTTT.

The V call is TRBV2, the J call TRBJ2-3; TRBD1 matches at 7 bases. V gave up 5 bases and J gave up 4 bases; unmatched junction bases: 6. Germline V gene lookup returns CDR1 SNHLY and CDR2 FYNNEI. The CDR3 extends over 14 amino acids. CDR3 coding DNA: TGTGCCAGCAGTAAACGACAGGGAGCAGATACGCAGTATTTT. Encoded protein: CASSKRQGADTQYF.

The gene calls are TRBV4-1 and TRBJ1-5; no clear D gene. The CDR3 is 13 residues long. Trimming took 3 bases from V and 4 from J, leaving 7 bases between them. Germline V gene sequence: CDR1 MGHRA, CDR2 YSYEKL. The CDR3 sequence: CASSQGGNQPQHF. DNA for the CDR3: TGCGCCAGCAGCCAGGGCGGGAATCAGCCCCAGCATTTT.

Note on this clone: The junction departs from the called germline gene at one end, perhaps through a read error. The rearrangement uses TRBV28 and TRBJ1-2, with D perhaps matching TRBD1 (5 bases). This CDR3 has 11 residues. Germline V gene sequence: CDR1 MDHEN, CDR2 SYDVKM. CDR3 protein: CQATGGYGYTF. For the CDR3, the DNA is TGCCAAGCCACGGGGGGATATGGCTACACCTTC.

The chain is built from TRBV14 and TRBJ2-2, with D possibly TRBD1 on 6 matching bases. Germline-derived CDR1 and CDR2 are SGHDN and FVKESK. Trimming pared 6 bases from V and 4 bases from J, leaving 9 bases between. This CDR3 region has 13 residues. The CDR3 DNA follows: TGTGCCAGCAGAAGAGGGGGCACCGGGGAGCTGTTTTTT. This sequence encodes CASRRGGTGELFF. The full variable domain, completed using reference TRBV14 and TRBJ2-2, is EAGVTQFPSHSVIEKGQTVTLRCDPISGHDNLYWYRRVMGKEIKFLLHFVKESKQDESGMPNNRFLAERTGGTYSTLKVQPAELEDSGVYFCASRRGGTGELFFGEGSRLTVL.

The V gene is TRBV4-1, the J gene TRBJ2-1; D remains ambiguous. The CDR3 contains 17 residues. From germline, CDR1 is MGHRA and CDR2 YSYEKL. V lost 4 bases, J lost 0 bases, and 16 bases lay in between. CDR3 coding DNA: TGCGCCAGCAGCCTCACCTCAACACCCAGCTCCTACAATGAGCAGTTCTTC. Protein: CASSLTSTPSSYNEQFF.

The chain recombines TRBV5-5 with TRBJ1-5, with D possibly matching TRBD1 (6 bases). The CDR3 sequence is 16 residues long. Trimming shortened V by 2 bases and J by 3 bases, and 15 bases separated the two germline ends. The V gene's germline CDR1 is SGHKS and CDR2 YYEKEE (reference sequence). The CDR3 DNA reads as TGTGCCAGCAGCTTACAATCAGGACAGTACAATCAGCCCCAGCATTTT. Translated: CASSLQSGQYNQPQHF.

CDR3 in DNA: TGTGCCATCAGTGAGTCGATTCAGGGGGCGCGAACTGAAGCTTTCTTT. The encoded protein is CAISESIQGARTEAFF. The gene calls are TRBV10-3 and TRBJ1-1, with 8 bases matching TRBD1. The V segment lost 0 bases and the J segment 5 bases; nucleotides outside the gene matches: 8. From germline, CDR1 is ENHRY and CDR2 SYGVKD. This CDR3 region has 16 residues.

This CDR3 reads CASSELGAVNTGELFF. CDR3 DNA sequence: TGTGCCAGCAGTGAATTGGGGGCCGTGAACACCGGGGAGCTGTTTTTT. The chain uses TRBV2 and TRBJ2-2; TRBD1 might be the D (6 bases). CDR1 is SNHLY, CDR2 FYNNEI, per germline. The CDR3 is 16 residues long. Between the trimmed V and J ends, which lost 2 bases and 1 base, there was a span of 11 bases. Together with reference TRBV2 and TRBJ2-2, the CDR3 gives the full variable domain: EPEVTQTPSHQVTQMGQEVILRCVPISNHLYFYWYRQILGQKVEFLVSFYNNEISEKSEIFDDQFSVERPDGSNFTLKIRSTKLEDSAMYFCASSELGAVNTGELFFGEGSRLTVL.

This clone was detected only once. The genes are TRBV27 and TRBJ2-3, with TRBD2 matching over 7 bases. Germline CDR1 is MNHEY and CDR2 is SMNVEV (reference sequence). V was clipped by 2 bases and J by 5 bases; unmatched bases: 4. The CDR3 runs 14 residues. CDR3 nucleotide sequence: TGTGCCAGCAGTTTAAGTCTAGCGGAAGATACGCAGTATTTT. This encodes CASSLSLAEDTQYF.

V gene TRBV6-2 or TRBV6-3 combines with J gene TRBJ2-5, with D possibly being TRBD2 (6 bases). The CDR3 is made up of 15 amino acids. Trimming left V 2 bases short and J 5 bases short, with 15 bases between. The germline gives CDR1 MNHEY, CDR2 SVGEGT. CDR3 DNA sequence: TGTGCCAGCAGTTACCGGGACTCGGTTGCGGAGACCCAGTACTTC. Protein product: CASSYRDSVAETQYF.

The rearrangement links TRBV28 to TRBJ2-1; TRBD2 aligns across 13 bases. From germline, CDR1 is MDHEN and CDR2 SYDVKM. The CDR3 is 16 amino acids. V dropped 0 bases and J dropped 7; count of bases not matched to a gene: 3. CDR3 loop: CASSLWGTSGMNEQFF. The CDR3 bases are TGTGCCAGCAGTTTATGGGGGACTAGCGGGATGAATGAGCAGTTCTTC.

This clone was seen just once. The chain carries TRBV7-9 and TRBJ2-6; 7 bases map to TRBD1. The CDR3 runs 15 residues. Unmatched junction bases numbered 8, after V lost 10 bases and J lost 2 bases. Germline CDR1 SEHNR, CDR2 FQNEAQ (reference sequence). DNA of the CDR3: TGTGCCACGAACACAGGGGCGGCTGGGGCCAACGTCCTGACTTTC. Translation: CATNTGAAGANVLTF.

This chain links TRBV19 with TRBJ2-1; the D is unclear. There are 14 residues in the CDR3. Trimming took off 1 base at V and 7 bases at J, with 11 bases between the two ends. CDR1 is LNHDA and CDR2 is SQIVND in the germline V gene (reference sequence). The CDR3 DNA follows: TGTGCCAGTAGTATAGGTCAGCGTAGGAATGAGCAGTTCTTC. This codes for CASSIGQRRNEQFF. The full variable domain, completed using reference TRBV19 and TRBJ2-1, is DGGITQSPKYLFRKEGQNVTLSCEQNLNHDAMYWYRQDPGQGLRLIYYSQIVNDFQKGDIAEGYSVSREKKESFPLTVTSAQKNPTAFYLCASSIGQRRNEQFFGPGTRLTVL.